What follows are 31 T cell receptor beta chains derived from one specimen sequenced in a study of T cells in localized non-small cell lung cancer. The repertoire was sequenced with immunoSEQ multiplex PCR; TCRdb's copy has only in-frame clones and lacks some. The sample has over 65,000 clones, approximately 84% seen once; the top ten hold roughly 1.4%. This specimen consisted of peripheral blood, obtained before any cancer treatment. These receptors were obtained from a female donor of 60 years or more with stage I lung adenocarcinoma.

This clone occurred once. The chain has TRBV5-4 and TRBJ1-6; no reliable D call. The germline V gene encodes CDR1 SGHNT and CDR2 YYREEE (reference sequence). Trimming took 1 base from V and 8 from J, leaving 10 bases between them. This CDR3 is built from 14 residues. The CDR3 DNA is TGTGCCAGCAGCTTGCGGGTTTCAGATTCACCCCTCCACTTT. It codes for CASSLRVSDSPLHF.

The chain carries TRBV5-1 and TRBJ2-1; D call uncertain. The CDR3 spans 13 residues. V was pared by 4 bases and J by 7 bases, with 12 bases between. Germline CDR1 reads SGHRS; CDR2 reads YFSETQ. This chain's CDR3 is CASSNRAFNEQFF. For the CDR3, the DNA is TGCGCCAGCAGCAACCGGGCGTTTAATGAGCAGTTCTTC.

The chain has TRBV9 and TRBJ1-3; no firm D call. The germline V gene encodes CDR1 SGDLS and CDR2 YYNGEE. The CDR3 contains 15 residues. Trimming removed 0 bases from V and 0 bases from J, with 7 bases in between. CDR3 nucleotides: TGTGCCAGCAGCGTAGATGTCAGCTCTGGAAACACCATATATTTT. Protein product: CASSVDVSSGNTIYF.

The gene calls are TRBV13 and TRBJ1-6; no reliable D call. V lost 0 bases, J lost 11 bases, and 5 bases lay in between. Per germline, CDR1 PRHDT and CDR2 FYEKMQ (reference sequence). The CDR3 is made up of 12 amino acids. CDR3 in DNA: TGTGCCAGCAGCTTAGGCACGGCACCCCTCCACTTT. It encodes CASSLGTAPLHF. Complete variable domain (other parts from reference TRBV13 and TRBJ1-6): AAGVIQSPRHLIKEKRETATLKCYPIPRHDTVYWYQQGPGQDPQFLISFYEKMQSDKGSIPDRFSAQQFSDYHSELNMSSLELGDSALYFCASSLGTAPLHFGNGTRLTVT.

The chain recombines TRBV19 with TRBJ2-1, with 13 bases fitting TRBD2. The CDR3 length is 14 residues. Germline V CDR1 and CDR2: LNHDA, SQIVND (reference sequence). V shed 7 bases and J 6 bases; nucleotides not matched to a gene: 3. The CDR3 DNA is TGTGCCAGTACCGGGACTAGCGGGGCCAATGAGCAGTTCTTC. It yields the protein CASTGTSGANEQFF.

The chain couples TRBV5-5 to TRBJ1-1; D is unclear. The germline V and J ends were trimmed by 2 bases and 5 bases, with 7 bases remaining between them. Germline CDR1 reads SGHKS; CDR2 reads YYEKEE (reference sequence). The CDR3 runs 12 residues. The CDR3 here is CASSFGLTEAFF. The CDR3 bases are TGTGCCAGCAGCTTCGGATTGACTGAAGCTTTCTTT.

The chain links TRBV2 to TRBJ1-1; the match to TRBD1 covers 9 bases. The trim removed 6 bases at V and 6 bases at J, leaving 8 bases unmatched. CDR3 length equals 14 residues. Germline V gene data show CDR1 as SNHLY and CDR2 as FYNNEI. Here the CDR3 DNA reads TGTGCCAGCAGGGAGACGCGACAGGGGGCTGAAGCTTTCTTT. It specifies CASRETRQGAEAFF.

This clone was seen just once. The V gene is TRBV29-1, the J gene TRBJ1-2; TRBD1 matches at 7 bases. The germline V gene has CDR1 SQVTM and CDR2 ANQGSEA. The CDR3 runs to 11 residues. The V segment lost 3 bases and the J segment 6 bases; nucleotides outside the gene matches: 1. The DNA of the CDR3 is TGCAGCGTTGACGGACAGGATGGCTACACCTTC. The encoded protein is CSVDGQDGYTF.

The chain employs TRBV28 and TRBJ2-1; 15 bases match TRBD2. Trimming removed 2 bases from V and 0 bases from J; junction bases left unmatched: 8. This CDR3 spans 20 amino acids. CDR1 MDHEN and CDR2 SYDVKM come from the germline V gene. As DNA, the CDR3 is TGTGCCAGCAGTTTACCTCCGGGACTAGCGGGAGGAGGCTCCTACAATGAGCAGTTCTTC. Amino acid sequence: CASSLPPGLAGGGSYNEQFF.

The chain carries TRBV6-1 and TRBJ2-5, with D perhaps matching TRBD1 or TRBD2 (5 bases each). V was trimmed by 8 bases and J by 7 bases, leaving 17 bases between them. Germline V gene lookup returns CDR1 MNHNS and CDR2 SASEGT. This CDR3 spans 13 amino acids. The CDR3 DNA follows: TGTGCCAGCGTAGGGACCGGTCTAGCGACCCAGTACTTC. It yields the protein CASVGTGLATQYF.

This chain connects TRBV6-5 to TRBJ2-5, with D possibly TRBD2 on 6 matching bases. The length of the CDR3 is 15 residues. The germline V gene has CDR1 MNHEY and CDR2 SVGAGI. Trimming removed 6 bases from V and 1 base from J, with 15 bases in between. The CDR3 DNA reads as TGTGCCAGCAGCTTCCGGGGGAGCCCCCAAGAGACCCAGTACTTC. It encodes CASSFRGSPQETQYF.

The DNA for the CDR3 is TGTGCCAGCGGATCCGGGACAGGTCAAGAGACCCAGTACTTC. It specifies CASGSGTGQETQYF. The gene calls are TRBV18 and TRBJ2-5; 8 bases map to TRBD1. Germline V CDR1 and CDR2: KGHSH, LQKENI. Trimming at V came to 8 bases and at J to 2 bases, leaving 7 bases not matched to a gene. The CDR3 runs 14 residues.

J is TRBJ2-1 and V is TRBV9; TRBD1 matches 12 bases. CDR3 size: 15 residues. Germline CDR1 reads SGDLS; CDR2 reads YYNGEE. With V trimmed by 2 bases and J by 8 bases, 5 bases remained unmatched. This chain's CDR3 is CASSVGTGGWYEQFF. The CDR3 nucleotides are TGTGCCAGCAGCGTGGGGACAGGGGGCTGGTATGAGCAGTTCTTC.

CDR3 loop: CASSDISGTPLWEQYF. CDR3 DNA: TGTGCCAGCAGTGATATATCGGGCACCCCGCTGTGGGAGCAGTACTTC. The genes are TRBV2 and TRBJ2-7; no clear D. Trimming took 3 bases from V and 7 from J, leaving 22 bases between them. This CDR3 contains 16 residues. Germline CDR1 reads SNHLY; CDR2 reads FYNNEI. The full variable domain, in which reference TRBV2 and TRBJ2-7 provide the parts outside the CDR3, is EPEVTQTPSHQVTQMGQEVILRCVPISNHLYFYWYRQILGQKVEFLVSFYNNEISEKSEIFDDQFSVERPDGSNFTLKIRSTKLEDSAMYFCASSDISGTPLWEQYFGPGTRLTVT.

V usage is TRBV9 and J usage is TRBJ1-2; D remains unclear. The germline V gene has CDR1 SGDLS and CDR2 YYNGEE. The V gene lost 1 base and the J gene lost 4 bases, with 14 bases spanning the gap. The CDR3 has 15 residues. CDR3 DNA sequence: TGTGCCAGCAGCGTAAATTTTGTCCTTCTCTATGGCTACACCTTC. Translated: CASSVNFVLLYGYTF.

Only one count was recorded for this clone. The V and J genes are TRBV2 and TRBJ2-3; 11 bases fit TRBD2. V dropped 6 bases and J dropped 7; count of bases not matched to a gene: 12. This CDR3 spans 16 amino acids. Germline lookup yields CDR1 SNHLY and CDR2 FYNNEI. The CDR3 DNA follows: TGTGCCAGCAGCGAGACCTTAGCGGGGGGGCCTCATACGCAGTATTTT. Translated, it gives CASSETLAGGPHTQYF.

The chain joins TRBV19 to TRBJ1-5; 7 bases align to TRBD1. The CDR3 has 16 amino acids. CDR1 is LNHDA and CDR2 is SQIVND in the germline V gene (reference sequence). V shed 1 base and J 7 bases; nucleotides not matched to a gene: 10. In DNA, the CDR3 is TGTGCCAGTAGTATAGGACGGGCAGGGGGTGGCCAGCCCCAGCATTTT. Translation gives CASSIGRAGGGQPQHF. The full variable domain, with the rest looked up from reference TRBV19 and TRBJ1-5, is DGGITQSPKYLFRKEGQNVTLSCEQNLNHDAMYWYRQDPGQGLRLIYYSQIVNDFQKGDIAEGYSVSREKKESFPLTVTSAQKNPTAFYLCASSIGRAGGGQPQHFGDGTRLSIL.

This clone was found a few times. CDR3 sequence (DNA): TGTGCCAGCAGTTTCATAGCGGATATATACAATGAGCAGTTCTTC. Protein product: CASSFIADIYNEQFF. The gene calls are TRBV28 and TRBJ2-1; D perhaps matches TRBD2 (6 bases). Trimming left V 3 bases short and J 4 bases short, with 13 bases between. The germline CDR1 and CDR2 sequences are MDHEN and SYDVKM. This CDR3 contains 15 residues.

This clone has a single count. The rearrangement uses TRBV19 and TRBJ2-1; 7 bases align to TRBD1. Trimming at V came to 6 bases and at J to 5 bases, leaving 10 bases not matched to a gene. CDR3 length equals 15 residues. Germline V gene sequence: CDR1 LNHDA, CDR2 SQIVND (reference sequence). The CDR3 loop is CASSRPGQANNEQFF. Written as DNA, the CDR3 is TGTGCCAGTAGCAGACCCGGACAGGCTAACAATGAGCAGTTCTTC. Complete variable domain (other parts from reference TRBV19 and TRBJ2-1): DGGITQSPKYLFRKEGQNVTLSCEQNLNHDAMYWYRQDPGQGLRLIYYSQIVNDFQKGDIAEGYSVSREKKESFPLTVTSAQKNPTAFYLCASSRPGQANNEQFFGPGTRLTVL.

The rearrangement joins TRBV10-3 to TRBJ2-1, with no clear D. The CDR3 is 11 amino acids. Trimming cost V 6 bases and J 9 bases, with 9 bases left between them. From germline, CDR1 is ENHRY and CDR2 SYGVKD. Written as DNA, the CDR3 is TGTGCCATCAGAGAACAAGCTGAGCAGTTCTTC. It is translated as CAIREQAEQFF.

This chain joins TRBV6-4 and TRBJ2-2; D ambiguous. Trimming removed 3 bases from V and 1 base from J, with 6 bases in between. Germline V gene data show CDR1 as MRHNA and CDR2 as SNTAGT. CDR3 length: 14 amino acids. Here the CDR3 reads CASSEQQNTGELFF. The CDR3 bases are TGTGCCAGCAGTGAACAGCAGAACACCGGGGAGCTGTTTTTT.

In DNA form, the CDR3 reads TGTGCCAGCAGTGATATCAGACTGAACACTGAAGCTTTCTTT. The encoded protein is CASSDIRLNTEAFF. The V gene is TRBV25-1, the J gene TRBJ1-1; no clear D. Looked up from germline, CDR1 is MGHDK and CDR2 is SYGVNS. Trimming stripped 3 bases from V and 0 bases from J, with 8 bases between. This CDR3 spans 14 amino acids. The full variable domain, completed using reference TRBV25-1 and TRBJ1-1, is EADIYQTPRYLVIGTGKKITLECSQTMGHDKMYWYQQDPGMELHLIHYSYGVNSTEKGDLSSESTVSRIRTEHFPLTLESARPSHTSQYLCASSDIRLNTEAFFGQGTRLTVV.

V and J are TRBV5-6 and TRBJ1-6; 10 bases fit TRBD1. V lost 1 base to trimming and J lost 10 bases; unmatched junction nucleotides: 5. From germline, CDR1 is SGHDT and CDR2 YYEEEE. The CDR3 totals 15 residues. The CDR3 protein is CASSLWDRGGSPLHF. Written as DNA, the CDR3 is TGTGCCAGCAGCTTGTGGGACAGGGGAGGCTCACCCCTCCACTTT.

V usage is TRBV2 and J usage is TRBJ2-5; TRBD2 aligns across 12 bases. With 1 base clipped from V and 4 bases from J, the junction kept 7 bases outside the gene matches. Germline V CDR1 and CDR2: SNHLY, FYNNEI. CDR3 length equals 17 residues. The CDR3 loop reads CASSEGLAGESVETQYF. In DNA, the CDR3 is TGTGCCAGCAGTGAAGGACTAGCGGGAGAATCGGTAGAGACCCAGTACTTC.

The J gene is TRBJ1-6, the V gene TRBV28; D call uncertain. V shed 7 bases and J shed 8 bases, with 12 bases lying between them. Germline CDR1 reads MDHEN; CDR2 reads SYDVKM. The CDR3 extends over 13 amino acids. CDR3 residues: CASIGREDSPLHF. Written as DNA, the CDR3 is TGTGCCAGCATTGGGCGGGAGGATTCACCCCTCCACTTT.

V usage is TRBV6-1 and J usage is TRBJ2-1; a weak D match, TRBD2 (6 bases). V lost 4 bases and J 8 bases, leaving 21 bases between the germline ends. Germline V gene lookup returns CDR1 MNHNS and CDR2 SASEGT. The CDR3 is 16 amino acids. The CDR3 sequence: CASSGDWNRWGDEQFF. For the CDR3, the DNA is TGTGCCAGCAGTGGGGACTGGAATCGTTGGGGCGATGAGCAGTTCTTC.

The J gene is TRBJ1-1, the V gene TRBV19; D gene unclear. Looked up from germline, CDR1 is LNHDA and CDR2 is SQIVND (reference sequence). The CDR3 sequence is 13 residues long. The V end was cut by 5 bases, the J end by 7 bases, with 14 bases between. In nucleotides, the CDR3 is TGTGCCAGTAGTGTACTTGCGAGTTTTGAAGCTTTCTTT. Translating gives CASSVLASFEAFF.

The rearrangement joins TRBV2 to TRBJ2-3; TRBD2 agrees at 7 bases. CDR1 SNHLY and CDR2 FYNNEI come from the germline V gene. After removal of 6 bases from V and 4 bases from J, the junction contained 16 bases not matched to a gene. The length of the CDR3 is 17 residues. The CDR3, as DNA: TGTGCCAGCAGCCTTGGGCGGGGGACGGGAGGTGCAGATACGCAGTATTTT. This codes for CASSLGRGTGGADTQYF.

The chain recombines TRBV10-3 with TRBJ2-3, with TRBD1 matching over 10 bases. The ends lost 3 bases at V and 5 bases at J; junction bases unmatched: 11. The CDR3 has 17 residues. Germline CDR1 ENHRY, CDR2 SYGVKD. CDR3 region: CAISEKGRQGAGDTQYF. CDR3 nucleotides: TGTGCCATCAGTGAAAAGGGAAGACAGGGGGCGGGAGATACGCAGTATTTT.

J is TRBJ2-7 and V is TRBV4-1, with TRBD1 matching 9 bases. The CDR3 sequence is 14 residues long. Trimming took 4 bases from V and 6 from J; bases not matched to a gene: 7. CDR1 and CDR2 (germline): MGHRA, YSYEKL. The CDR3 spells CASSLGQGPGEQYF. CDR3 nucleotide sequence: TGCGCCAGCAGCCTAGGACAGGGGCCGGGCGAGCAGTACTTC.

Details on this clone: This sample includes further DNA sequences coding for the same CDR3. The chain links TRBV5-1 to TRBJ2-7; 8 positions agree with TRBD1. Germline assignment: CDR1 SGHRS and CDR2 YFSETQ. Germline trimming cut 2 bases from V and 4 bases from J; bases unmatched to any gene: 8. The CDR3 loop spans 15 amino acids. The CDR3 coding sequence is TGCGCCAGCAGCTTCGGACAGGGCCGTGCATACGAGCAGTACTTC. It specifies CASSFGQGRAYEQYF. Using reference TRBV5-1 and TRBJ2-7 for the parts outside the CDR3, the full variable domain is KAGVTQTPRYLIKTRGQQVTLSCSPISGHRSVSWYQQTPGQGLQFLFEYFSETQRNKGNFPGRFSGRQFSNSRSEMNVSTLELGDSALYLCASSFGQGRAYEQYFGPGTRLTVT.